The present T cell receptor (beta chain) was sequenced within a study of cytomegalovirus exposure and HLA in healthy donors. Points from the study as a whole: A later analysis by the authors found several of the most significant clusters apparently linked to common viral pathogens. Among immune exposure information, only CMV serostatus was available.

Of note for this clone: The antigen is undetermined.

The PCR employed 60 Vbeta primers together with 13 Jbeta primers. The assay was immunoSEQ multiplex PCR, and TCRdb's table has in-frame clones only and misses some. The table has around 92,000 clones, about 70% seen once. The germline V and J ends were trimmed by 0 bases and 10 bases, with 13 bases remaining between them. CDR3 length: 14 residues. Germline CDR1 and CDR2: MNHEY and SVGAGI. Material for sequencing was PBMCs. The gene calls are TRBV6-5 and TRBJ2-1; D might be TRBD2 (5 bases). The TCR was taken from a human donor in good health. CDR3 nucleotides: TGTGCCAGCAGTTACTCAGGCCCAAGAGGGGAGCAGTTCTTC. It translates to CASSYSGPRGEQFF.